A selection of T cell receptor beta chains follows, all from one sample in a study of Ad26.COV2.S vaccination and SARS-CoV-2 variants. Assay: immunoSEQ multiplex PCR; the TCRdb copy retains only in-frame clones and omits some. The repertoire consists of about 680,000 clones, with more than 70% occurring once and the leading ten covering about 1.5%. This material consisted of peripheral blood, taken in a trial of Ad26.COV2.S vaccine versus placebo. The receptors shown here come from a person aged 18 to 65 who received the Ad26.COV2.S COVID-19 vaccine or a placebo. CDR3s include the opening cysteine and the closing phenylalanine or tryptophan. The D gene is left open where the match is weak. Part of the rows lack a size; the others show once, few, many or a class for expanded clones.

CDR3	DNA	D	size	V	J
CASSFTGTGKFNEQFF	TGCGCCAGCAGCTTTACCGGGACAGGGAAGTTTAATGAGCAGTTCTTC	TRBD1	NA	TRBV5-1	TRBJ2-1
CAWSTRGIGYTF	TGTGCCTGGAGTACTAGGGGGATAGGCTACACCTTC	NA	NA	TRBV30	TRBJ1-2
CASSRGLGNEQFF	TGTGCCAGCAGTCGGGGACTAGGCAATGAGCAGTTCTTC	TRBD2	NA	TRBV12-3/TRBV12-4	TRBJ2-1
CASSLYYEQYF	TGTGCCAGCAGCCTATATTACGAGCAGTACTTC	NA	NA	TRBV12-3/TRBV12-4	TRBJ2-7
CASSFPRLAGGATDTQYF	TGTGCCAGCAGCTTTCCCCGTTTAGCGGGGGGCGCAACAGATACGCAGTATTTT	TRBD2	NA	TRBV5-4	TRBJ2-3
CASSFRPPDTQYF	TGTGCCAGCAGTTTTCGCCCGCCAGATACGCAGTATTTT	NA	once	TRBV27	TRBJ2-3
CASSARTGRVSPLHF	TGTGCCAGCAGTGCAAGGACAGGTAGAGTTTCACCCCTCCACTTT	TRBD1	NA	TRBV2	TRBJ1-6
CASSSRGAEGRYEQYF	TGTGCCAGCAGCTCACGAGGAGCCGAGGGCCGCTACGAGCAGTACTTC	NA	NA	TRBV7-9	TRBJ2-7
CASSFRDTNEKLFF	TGTGCCAGCAGTTTCCGGGACACAAATGAAAAACTGTTTTTT	NA	NA	TRBV7-9	TRBJ1-4
CASRPRGNRDQPQHF	TGTGCCAGTAGGCCCAGGGGGAACAGGGATCAGCCCCAGCATTTT	TRBD1	NA	TRBV19	TRBJ1-5
CASGGLEQYF	TGCGCCTCTGGGGGCCTCGAGCAGTACTTC	NA	NA	TRBV23-1	TRBJ2-7
CASTPLSGGETQYF	TGCGCCAGCACCCCCCTCAGTGGCGGGGAGACCCAGTACTTC	NA	NA	TRBV23-1	TRBJ2-5
CASNGQGENEKLFF	TGTGCCAGCAATGGACAGGGCGAGAATGAAAAACTGTTTTTT	TRBD1	NA	TRBV2	TRBJ1-4
CASSIAWGMELARSYEQYF	TGTGCCAGTAGTATAGCATGGGGGATGGAGCTAGCGCGCTCCTACGAGCAGTACTTC	NA	NA	TRBV19	TRBJ2-7
CASSVDGRNTGELFF	TGCGCCAGCAGCGTAGATGGGCGGAACACCGGGGAGCTGTTTTTT	NA	NA	TRBV5-1	TRBJ2-2
CACRQGSGELFF	TGTGCCTGTAGACAGGGCTCCGGGGAGCTGTTTTTT	TRBD1	NA	TRBV30	TRBJ2-2
CAISEPQGRGYTF	TGTGCCATCAGTGAGCCCCAGGGACGGGGCTACACCTTC	NA	NA	TRBV10-3	TRBJ1-2
CASSYGRAWEQYF	TGTGCCAGCAGCTATGGGCGGGCTTGGGAGCAGTACTTC	NA	NA	TRBV7-2	TRBJ2-7